The clone carrying this TCR beta chain was detected many times. TCR cDNA was made by 5'RACE template switching, adding a universal primer site and UMIs. TCRdb re-analysed the 5' RACE reads in MiXCR, keeping a single row per CDR3 protein. The sample includes around 30,000 distinct CDR3 sequences, over 5% of them seen just once. The CDR3 contains 15 residues. Trimming stripped 5 bases from V and 4 bases from J, with 15 bases between. CDR1 and CDR2 from the germline V gene are SGHVS and FQNEAQ. The data originate from a study of T cells after yellow fever vaccination. General observations from the study: Abundant clonotypes from the bulk population could have been carried over as contaminants into FACS-sorted repertoires. Subsequent booster samples again held most clones from primary vaccination (roughly 95% CD4, about 90% CD8). At day 0, almost all vaccine-responding clonotypes escaped detection in the sorted memory subsets.

The chain carries TRBV7-8 and TRBJ2-1; D unresolved. The source is a man younger than 45 who received the YFV17D yellow fever vaccine. The sequencing used PBMCs, either bulk or a sorted T-cell subset (CD4+, CD8+, memory, or dextramer-sorted; not recorded which), collected on the day of the yellow fever booster vaccination. In DNA form, the CDR3 reads TGTGCCAGCAGCCTATCCGGGCGACCTTACAATGAGCAGTTCTTC. It translates to CASSLSGRPYNEQFF.